This T cell receptor beta chain was recovered during a study of control samples from healthy donors and cancer patients. Germline CDR1 reads SGHKS; CDR2 reads YYEKEE (reference sequence). The CDR3 runs to 15 residues. J lost 1 base, V lost 6 bases, and 8 bases had no gene match. Measured with immunoSEQ multiplex PCR; TCRdb has only the in-frame clones, and not every one. The data contain 85,000 to 90,000 clones, about nine tenths of them seen just once; the ten biggest clones take up 20% to 25%. Sequenced: blood. The chain is built from TRBV5-5 and TRBJ1-1; 8 bases fit TRBD1. The source is a man under 40 in good health. The CDR3 coding sequence is TGTGCCAGCACCCTGACAGGGGTCGGGAACACTGAAGCTTTCTTT. This sequence encodes CASTLTGVGNTEAFF.